A single sample is the source of the 25 T cell receptor beta chains below, sequenced in a study of T cell responses to AZD1222 COVID-19 vaccine. Libraries were prepared by immunoSEQ multiplex PCR; TCRdb keeps only in-frame clonotypes and omits some of them. The table records around 140,000 clones, about 90% of them present only once. The sample was peripheral blood, taken 28 days after the second AZD1222 dose. These TCRs come from an adult who received the AZD1222 COVID-19 vaccine.

This sequence joins TRBV15 and TRBJ1-2; D ambiguous. Per the germline V gene, CDR1 is LNHNV and CDR2 is YYDKDF (reference sequence). Trimming shortened V by 0 bases and J by 0 bases, and 5 bases separated the two germline ends. CDR3 length: 14 amino acids. This chain's CDR3 is CATSRDRANYGYTF. The CDR3 coding sequence is TGTGCCACCAGCAGAGATCGGGCTAACTATGGCTACACCTTC.

The chain employs TRBV18 and TRBJ2-3; D not resolved. Germline V lookup: CDR1 KGHSH, CDR2 LQKENI. V lost 0 bases to trimming and J lost 2 bases, with 6 bases between them. The CDR3 runs to 14 residues. The CDR3 region is CASSPPWNTDTQYF. The DNA for the CDR3 is TGTGCCAGCTCACCACCATGGAACACAGATACGCAGTATTTT.

This chain joins TRBV2 and TRBJ1-2; 7 positions agree with TRBD1. After removal of 5 bases from V and 3 bases from J, the junction contained 12 bases not matched to a gene. The CDR3 totals 16 residues. Per germline, CDR1 SNHLY and CDR2 FYNNEI. This chain's CDR3 is CASSTHRGRADYGYTF. The CDR3 DNA sequence: TGTGCCAGCAGTACACACAGGGGCCGGGCGGACTATGGCTACACCTTC.

This clone was seen more than once but under ten times. The genes are TRBV5-1 and TRBJ2-4, with D maybe TRBD1 (7 bases). Germline V gene data show CDR1 as SGHRS and CDR2 as YFSETQ. The CDR3 runs 13 residues. V was pared by 0 bases and J by 9 bases, with 10 bases between. The CDR3 region has the DNA TGCGCCAGCAGCTTGGGACAGGGAGGCATTCAGTACTTC. Translating it yields CASSLGQGGIQYF.

J is TRBJ1-3 and V is TRBV7-6; 8 bases match TRBD1. Germline CDR1 and CDR2: SGHVS and FNYEAQ. The CDR3 is made up of 15 amino acids. Unmatched junction bases numbered 3, after V lost 5 bases and J lost 0 bases. This chain's CDR3 is CASSRTGYSGNTIYF. For the CDR3, the DNA is TGTGCCAGCAGCCGGACAGGGTACTCTGGAAACACCATATATTTT.

The chain has TRBV5-1 and TRBJ1-1, with 9 bases that match TRBD1. J lost 2 bases, V lost 4 bases, and 6 bases had no gene match. The germline V gene has CDR1 SGHRS and CDR2 YFSETQ. The CDR3 length is 15 residues. Here the CDR3 reads CASSPSTGGNTEAFF. The CDR3, as DNA: TGCGCCAGCAGCCCGAGTACAGGGGGCAACACTGAAGCTTTCTTT.

This clone was picked up one time. V is TRBV7-2 and J is TRBJ2-1; TRBD2 aligns across 11 bases. CDR3 length: 15 residues. Germline V lookup: CDR1 SGHTA, CDR2 FQGNSA. With 3 bases clipped from V and 4 bases from J, the junction kept 2 bases outside the gene matches. The DNA of the CDR3 is TGTGCCAGCAGCTTCACTAGCGGGGGTTACAATGAGCAGTTCTTC. It encodes CASSFTSGGYNEQFF. The full variable domain, in which reference TRBV7-2 and TRBJ2-1 provide the parts outside the CDR3, is GAGVSQSPSNKVTEKGKDVELRCDPISGHTALYWYRQSLGQGLEFLIYFQGNSAPDKSGLPSDRFSAERTGGSVSTLTIQRTQQEDSAVYLCASSFTSGGYNEQFFGPGTRLTVL.

The rearrangement links TRBV11-3 to TRBJ2-2; D assignment may be TRBD1 or TRBD2 (5 bases each). Germline assignment: CDR1 SGHNT and CDR2 YENEEA. Trimming shortened V by 7 bases and J by 1 base, and 10 bases separated the two germline ends. The CDR3 sequence is 14 residues long. In DNA form, the CDR3 reads TGTGCCAGCACCCGGGACCAGAACACCGGGGAGCTGTTTTTT. The encoded protein is CASTRDQNTGELFF. The full variable domain, with the rest looked up from reference TRBV11-3 and TRBJ2-2, is EAGVVQSPRYKIIEKKQPVAFWCNPISGHNTLYWYLQNLGQGPELLIRYENEEAVDDSQLPKDRFSAERLKGVDSTLKIQPAELGDSAVYLCASTRDQNTGELFFGEGSRLTVL.

The genes are TRBV30 and TRBJ2-7; TRBD2 aligns across 11 bases. V dropped 3 bases and J dropped 0; count of bases not matched to a gene: 4. CDR3 length equals 15 residues. Germline-derived CDR1 and CDR2 are GTSNPN and SVGIG (reference sequence). For the CDR3, the DNA is TGTGCCTGGAGCGCTAGCGGGAGGCCCTCCTACGAGCAGTACGTC. Protein: CAWSASGRPSYEQYV.

The chain joins TRBV5-1 to TRBJ2-7, with a possible D match to TRBD1 (6 bases). Germline V gene data show CDR1 as SGHRS and CDR2 as YFSETQ. The CDR3 has 15 amino acids. V dropped 4 bases and J dropped 1 base, with 15 bases sitting between them. This CDR3 reads CASSGTTRPSYEQYF. DNA for the CDR3: TGCGCCAGCAGCGGGACAACTCGACCATCCTACGAGCAGTACTTC.

The chain couples TRBV19 to TRBJ2-1, with TRBD1 identical over 10 bases. V shed 4 bases, J shed 9 bases, and the junction held 18 bases outside the gene matches. The CDR3 totals 18 residues. CDR1 is LNHDA, CDR2 SQIVND, per germline (reference sequence). Here the CDR3 DNA reads TGTGCCAGTAGTAAACCCCAGGGACAGGGGTTTGTGTATGCTGAGCAGTTCTTC. It encodes CASSKPQGQGFVYAEQFF.

This clone was observed a single time. The same CDR3 arises from other DNA sequences in this sample as well. CDR3 bases: TGCGCCAGCAGCTTGGGACAGGGGGCTTATGGCTACACCTTC. Its translation is CASSLGQGAYGYTF. The chain combines TRBV5-1 with TRBJ1-2; 10 positions match TRBD1. In germline, CDR1 is SGHRS, CDR2 YFSETQ. V gave up 0 bases and J gave up 5 bases; unmatched junction bases: 1. CDR3 size: 14 residues.

The V and J genes are TRBV6-2 or TRBV6-3 and TRBJ2-5; 10 bases agree with TRBD1. The J segment lost 1 base and the V segment lost 0 bases, leaving 5 bases of the junction unmatched. There are 17 residues in the CDR3. Germline values: CDR1 MNHEY, CDR2 SVGEGT. CDR3 DNA: TGTGCCAGCAGTTACTCTCGAGACAGGGGGCTCCAAGAGACCCAGTACTTC. It yields the protein CASSYSRDRGLQETQYF.

The CDR3, as DNA: TGTGCCAGCAGCGGGGGTGGGGAGGGCACTTCTGGCTACACCTTC. The encoded protein is CASSGGGEGTSGYTF. V gene TRBV9 combines with J gene TRBJ1-2, with no clear D. Trimming removed 3 bases from V and 7 bases from J, with 19 bases in between. Germline CDR1 reads SGDLS; CDR2 reads YYNGEE. There are 15 residues in the CDR3.

This clone was picked up one time. V usage is TRBV2 and J usage is TRBJ2-1; 7 bases fit TRBD2. This CDR3 spans 14 amino acids. Germline V gene lookup returns CDR1 SNHLY and CDR2 FYNNEI. The V gene end was trimmed by 4 bases and the J gene end by 10 bases; junction bases not matched to a gene: 10. The CDR3 sequence: CASSVGSGVREQFF. The CDR3 bases are TGTGCCAGCAGTGTCGGGAGCGGGGTGCGAGAGCAGTTCTTC.

The genes are TRBV6-2 or TRBV6-3 and TRBJ2-2; D is possibly TRBD1 (5 bases). Per the germline V gene, CDR1 is MNHEY and CDR2 is SVGEGT. V was cut by 4 bases and J by 1 base, with 10 bases left in between. The CDR3 extends over 15 amino acids. The CDR3 bases are TGTGCCAGCAGTTTACCGCAGGGGAACACCGGGGAGCTGTTTTTT. This codes for CASSLPQGNTGELFF.

Turning to this clone: Different DNA sequences within this sample yield the same CDR3. This chain connects TRBV18 to TRBJ1-2, with D perhaps matching TRBD1 (5 bases). The CDR3 covers 11 residues. Germline CDR1 and CDR2: KGHSH and LQKENI. Trimming cost V 2 bases and J 8 bases, with 6 bases left between them. CDR3 nucleotide sequence: TGTGCCAGCTCACCAGGGGACGGCTACACCTTC. It specifies CASSPGDGYTF.

Only one count was recorded for this clone. This sequence joins TRBV5-6 and TRBJ2-7; no firm D call. The CDR3 is made up of 12 amino acids. V was shortened by 0 bases and J by 4 bases, with 5 bases between the two germline ends. The V gene's germline CDR1 is SGHDT and CDR2 YYEEEE. The CDR3 DNA reads as TGTGCCAGCAGCTTGGGGGTGTACGAGCAGTACGTC. Translating it yields CASSLGVYEQYV.

The V call is TRBV25-1, the J call TRBJ1-1; TRBD1 matches at 7 bases. Looked up from germline, CDR1 is MGHDK and CDR2 is SYGVNS. J was trimmed by 1 base and V by 3 bases; bases with no gene match: 2. CDR3 length: 14 residues. The CDR3 DNA is TGTGCCAGCAGTGAGGGGACAGAGAACACTGAAGCTTTCTTT. Its translation is CASSEGTENTEAFF.

The chain links TRBV7-2 to TRBJ2-3; D is unclear. The CDR3 extends over 14 amino acids. V gave up 2 bases and J gave up 4 bases, with 10 bases separating them. Per the germline V gene, CDR1 is SGHTA and CDR2 is FQGNSA. The CDR3 reads CASSLRREADTQYF. The CDR3 DNA follows: TGTGCCAGCAGCTTAAGGCGAGAGGCAGATACGCAGTATTTT.

This chain uses TRBV27 with TRBJ2-1, with 9 bases matching TRBD2. The CDR3 sequence is 17 residues long. Germline assignment: CDR1 MNHEY and CDR2 SMNVEV (reference sequence). The V gene end was trimmed by 2 bases and the J gene end by 1 base; junction bases not matched to a gene: 6. CDR3 DNA: TGTGCCAGCAGTTTAATAGCGGGAGAGAGTTCCTACAATGAGCAGTTCTTC. It specifies CASSLIAGESSYNEQFF.

The chain couples TRBV19 to TRBJ1-1, with TRBD1 identical over 7 bases. Germline values: CDR1 LNHDA, CDR2 SQIVND (reference sequence). Trimming cost V 5 bases and J 4 bases; bases outside gene matches: 7. This CDR3 region has 14 residues. The CDR3 DNA is TGTGCCAGTAGTGAACAGGGGAGGGGCACTGAAGCTTTCTTT. Protein sequence: CASSEQGRGTEAFF.

This clone was picked up a small number of times. This chain links TRBV5-5 with TRBJ2-7; TRBD1 is a possible D gene (7 bases). In germline, CDR1 is SGHKS, CDR2 YYEKEE (reference sequence). V was trimmed by 4 bases and J by 6 bases, leaving 26 bases between them. CDR3 size: 17 residues. The CDR3 nucleotides read TGTGCCAGCAGCCCGTGGACGACCCATCAGGGGGGTACCGAGCAGTACTTC. This encodes CASSPWTTHQGGTEQYF.

CDR3 nucleotide sequence: TGTGCCAGCAGCTTCGGGGGTAAGACTTCACCCCTCCACTTT. Translated: CASSFGGKTSPLHF. This chain joins TRBV5-6 and TRBJ1-6; possible D gene TRBD1, 5 bases. Germline CDR1 and CDR2: SGHDT and YYEEEE. V was cut by 2 bases and J by 9 bases, with 12 bases left in between. The CDR3 contains 14 residues.

This clone was observed a single time. The chain employs TRBV5-1 and TRBJ2-1, with D perhaps TRBD2 (6 bases). V was pared by 4 bases and J by 12 bases, with 23 bases between. Germline V gives CDR1 SGHRS, CDR2 YFSETQ. This CDR3 region has 15 residues. DNA for the CDR3: TGCGCCAGCAGCCCCGGGACTGCCCCGGGCGGGTGGCAGTTCTTC. The encoded protein is CASSPGTAPGGWQFF.